The subject of this entry is one T cell receptor beta chain. Its specificity is not known. This sample was taken from a study of T cell responses to AZD1222 COVID-19 vaccine. Findings of the study overall: Only a handful of people who got AZD1222 tested seropositive at baseline. Clonal diversity was possibly underestimated; the donors were predominantly white British and more often female.

Trimming removed 5 bases at V and 4 bases at J, with 7 bases between. Germline assignment: CDR1 KGHSH and CDR2 LQKENI. The CDR3 is 12 residues long. The assay was immunoSEQ multiplex PCR, and TCRdb's table has in-frame clones only and misses some. This table holds fewer than 150,000 clones, roughly 93% found once. This sequence was found in an adult in good health. Source: peripheral blood, taken on day 0 of AZD1222 vaccination. V gene TRBV18 combines with J gene TRBJ2-3; unclear D gene. The CDR3 nucleotides read TGTGCCAGCTCATCGACCTCAGATACGCAGTATTTT. This sequence encodes CASSSTSDTQYF.